The source of this TCR beta chain is a study of neoadjuvant anti-PD-1 for oral cavity cancer. Study information: Patients without progression received a fourth nivolumab dose around day 43, then surgical resection on days 50-56.

Specified time point: after neoadjuvant nivolumab, at surgical resection. Stage II-IVA oral cavity squamous cell carcinoma was new and untreated by systemic or radiation therapy. CDR1 and CDR2 (germline): SGDLS, YYNGEE. The CDR3 runs to 15 residues. Trimming stripped 3 bases from V and 1 base from J, with 10 bases between. PBMC libraries mostly used roughly 460 ng of input genomic DNA, with six replicates per sample. Sequencing was performed with immunoSEQ multiplex PCR; in TCRdb, only in-frame clones are kept and a portion is missing. Here the sample spans some 14,000 clones, about 74% being singletons.

The sequence was collected from a person aged 35-79 years with oral cavity squamous cell carcinoma. The gene calls are TRBV9 and TRBJ2-2; tentative D call: TRBD1 (5 bases). Sequencing used PBMCs, obtained after nivolumab (anti-PD-1) treatment. This chain's CDR3 is CASSGHQGNTGELFF. The CDR3 bases are TGTGCCAGCAGCGGACATCAGGGGAACACCGGGGAGCTGTTTTTT.